Below, 26 T cell receptor beta chains from the same sample are listed, as sequenced in a study of graft-versus-host responses after intestinal transplantation. These receptors' targets are unknown. Sequenced by immunoSEQ multiplex PCR; TCRdb stores in-frame clones only, minus some. The repertoire holds about 88,000 clones, with about 90% as singletons. Sequences were derived from unstimulated CD4+ T cells sorted from spleen or lymph node cells, sampled before intestinal transplant. All receptors derive from a human donor who received an intestinal transplant.

The chain is built from TRBV11-2 and TRBJ2-5; a possible D gene is TRBD1 (5 bases). The V gene lost 5 bases and the J gene lost 0 bases, with 13 bases spanning the gap. Per the germline V gene, CDR1 is SGHAT and CDR2 is FQNNGV. CDR3 size: 15 residues. The CDR3 reads CASSTRQLNQETQYF. In DNA, the CDR3 is TGTGCCAGCAGCACGAGACAGCTAAACCAAGAGACCCAGTACTTC.

The J gene is TRBJ1-2, the V gene TRBV7-3; TRBD1 matches at 7 bases. V trimming: 4 bases; J trimming: 2 bases; junction bases outside the gene matches: 4. The CDR3 totals 14 residues. Looked up from germline, CDR1 is SGHTA and CDR2 is FQGTGA. The CDR3: CASSSDRINYGYTF. The DNA of the CDR3 is TGTGCCAGCAGCTCGGACAGGATAAACTATGGCTACACCTTC.

The gene calls are TRBV11-3 and TRBJ1-6; the D gene is possibly TRBD1 (5 bases). Germline lookup yields CDR1 SGHNT and CDR2 YENEEA. The CDR3 loop spans 13 amino acids. With 4 bases removed from V and 11 bases from J, the gap between germline ends came to 12 bases. CDR3 residues: CASSWGLEAPLHF. CDR3 bases: TGTGCCAGCAGCTGGGGACTTGAGGCACCCCTCCACTTT.

This chain joins TRBV7-9 and TRBJ1-2; D remains unclear. V shed 0 bases and J shed 4 bases, with 9 bases lying between them. Germline CDR1 and CDR2: SEHNR and FQNEAQ (reference sequence). The CDR3 totals 14 residues. CDR3 protein: CASSLASGSYGYTF. CDR3 nucleotides: TGTGCCAGCAGCTTAGCGTCCGGGAGCTATGGCTACACCTTC.

The chain carries TRBV5-4 and TRBJ1-6; 12 nucleotides agree with TRBD1. CDR1 and CDR2 (germline): SGHNT, YYREEE (reference sequence). V was pared by 4 bases and J by 10 bases, with 3 bases of the junction left unmatched. The length of the CDR3 is 14 residues. This CDR3 reads CASSGDRGRSPLHF. The CDR3 DNA reads TGTGCCAGCAGCGGGGACAGGGGGCGATCACCCCTCCACTTT.

This clone occurred a few times. V gene TRBV6-5 combines with J gene TRBJ2-7; D is ambiguous. CDR3 size: 12 residues. Trimming removed 6 bases from V and 5 bases from J, with 11 bases in between. Germline V gives CDR1 MNHEY, CDR2 SVGAGI. CDR3 sequence: CASRPAGHEQYF. The CDR3 region has the DNA TGTGCCAGCAGACCCGCTGGCCACGAGCAGTACTTC.

The V gene is TRBV18, the J gene TRBJ1-3; D is ambiguous. CDR3 length: 15 residues. V lost 3 bases to trimming and J lost 2 bases, with 11 bases between them. The germline CDR1 and CDR2 sequences are KGHSH and LQKENI. CDR3: CASSPSQSAGNTIYF. The CDR3 nucleotides are TGTGCCAGCTCACCGTCACAGTCCGCTGGAAACACCATATATTTT. Combining the CDR3 with reference TRBV18 and TRBJ1-3 gives the whole variable domain NAGVMQNPRHLVRRRGQEARLRCSPMKGHSHVYWYRQLPEEGLKFMVYLQKENIIDESGMPKERFSAEFPKEGPSILRIQQVVRGDSAAYFCASSPSQSAGNTIYFGEGSWLTVV.

The rearrangement uses TRBV19 and TRBJ1-3; TRBD1 matches at 7 bases. The CDR3 spans 16 residues. Germline CDR1 is LNHDA and CDR2 is SQIVND (reference sequence). V lost 6 bases and J lost 2; bases outside the gene matches: 10. The CDR3 spells CASSPRGDRAGNTIYF. DNA of the CDR3: TGTGCCAGTAGCCCCCGTGGGGACAGAGCTGGAAACACCATATATTTT.

The J gene is TRBJ2-5, the V gene TRBV9; weak D call: TRBD2 (5 bases). Trimming took off 0 bases at V and 5 bases at J, with 17 bases between the two ends. CDR3 length equals 16 residues. Germline CDR1 is SGDLS and CDR2 is YYNGEE. The CDR3 region is CASSVGGPGSGETQYF. The CDR3 nucleotides are TGTGCCAGCAGCGTAGGAGGGCCGGGATCGGGGGAGACCCAGTACTTC.

This chain connects TRBV6-5 to TRBJ1-1; D is ambiguous. This CDR3 has 14 residues. Germline loops: CDR1 MNHEY, CDR2 SVGAGI. V was pared by 5 bases and J by 3 bases, with 13 bases between. Here the CDR3 DNA reads TGTGCCAGCAGTGTGGCCCGGGGAGACACTGAAGCTTTCTTT. The encoded protein is CASSVARGDTEAFF.

J is TRBJ2-1 and V is TRBV6-1; D may be TRBD1 (6 bases). Germline V gene sequence: CDR1 MNHNS, CDR2 SASEGT. Trimming removed 6 bases at V and 7 bases at J, with 19 bases between. There are 15 residues in the CDR3. The CDR3 loop reads CASSPYRALGNEQFF. CDR3 DNA sequence: TGTGCCAGCAGCCCGTACAGGGCCCTGGGGAATGAGCAGTTCTTC.

The V and J genes are TRBV4-1 and TRBJ2-7; weak D call: TRBD2 (6 bases). The CDR3 spans 16 residues. V was shortened by 0 bases and J by 7 bases, with 19 bases between the two germline ends. The germline V gene encodes CDR1 MGHRA and CDR2 YSYEKL. The CDR3: CASSQEVRRGPEEQYF. CDR3 nucleotides: TGCGCCAGCAGCCAAGAGGTGAGGAGGGGACCGGAAGAGCAGTACTTC.

V usage is TRBV5-6 and J usage is TRBJ1-2; 7 bases align to TRBD1. J gave up 7 bases and V 4 bases, and 10 bases lay outside the gene matches. The CDR3 is 14 amino acids. Germline values: CDR1 SGHDT, CDR2 YYEEEE. CDR3 sequence reads: CASSRDRLLPGYTF. The CDR3 DNA sequence: TGTGCCAGCAGCCGGGACAGACTTCTCCCTGGCTACACCTTC.

DNA for the CDR3: TGTGCCAGCAGCCCGGGGGGGCATGAGCAGTTCTTC. Translated, it gives CASSPGGHEQFF. V and J are TRBV7-3 and TRBJ2-1; 8 nucleotides line up with TRBD2. CDR1 SGHTA and CDR2 FQGTGA come from the germline V gene. V trimming: 5 bases; J trimming: 8 bases; junction bases outside the gene matches: 2. CDR3 length equals 12 residues.

The chain employs TRBV9 and TRBJ2-4; tentative D call: TRBD1 (5 bases). The germline V gene has CDR1 SGDLS and CDR2 YYNGEE. V lost 4 bases and J lost 6, with 20 bases in between. CDR3 length equals 16 residues. DNA for the CDR3: TGTGCCAGCAGCCCCCATCATGTGGGGCCCAGAAACATTCAGTACTTC. Its protein product is CASSPHHVGPRNIQYF.

The chain uses TRBV7-6 and TRBJ1-1, with TRBD1 identical over 7 bases. This CDR3 region has 14 residues. V lost 5 bases and J lost 6; bases outside the gene matches: 9. The germline CDR1 and CDR2 sequences are SGHVS and FNYEAQ. CDR3 sequence (DNA): TGTGCCAGCAGCGAAAGGGACAGACGATCTGAAGCTTTCTTT. Its translation: CASSERDRRSEAFF.

The chain uses TRBV11-2 and TRBJ2-1; D perhaps matches TRBD1 (5 bases). Germline-derived CDR1 and CDR2 are SGHAT and FQNNGV. V shed 2 bases and J shed 5 bases, with 25 bases lying between them. The CDR3 has 19 amino acids. The CDR3 DNA follows: TGTGCCAGCAGCTTACGTCCTGGGGCCTTTGGGGTAGGCCACAATGAGCAGTTCTTC. Amino acid sequence: CASSLRPGAFGVGHNEQFF.

The V and J genes are TRBV7-2 and TRBJ2-7; perhaps TRBD2 as D (5 bases). Germline assignment: CDR1 SGHTA and CDR2 FQGNSA. CDR3 length equals 14 residues. Trimming removed 2 bases at V and 3 bases at J, with 11 bases between. Written as DNA, the CDR3 is TGTGCCAGCAGCTTACGGAGGCCCATCTACGAGCAGTACTTC. This encodes CASSLRRPIYEQYF.

The chain couples TRBV5-1 to TRBJ2-2, with TRBD1 as a possible D gene (5 bases). The CDR3 runs to 15 residues. Trimming removed 0 bases at V and 5 bases at J, with 11 bases between. Germline V gives CDR1 SGHRS, CDR2 YFSETQ. CDR3: CASSLGGQGTGELFF. The DNA of the CDR3 is TGCGCCAGCAGCTTGGGGGGTCAGGGAACCGGGGAGCTGTTTTTT.

This clone was found once. The V call is TRBV9, the J call TRBJ1-6, with TRBD1 as a possible D gene (6 bases). The CDR3 spans 15 residues. The germline V gene has CDR1 SGDLS and CDR2 YYNGEE. Trimming stripped 0 bases from V and 7 bases from J, with 11 bases between. Here the CDR3 DNA reads TGTGCCAGCAGCGTAGGCGGGGGCGCGAATTCACCCCTCCACTTT. Residues: CASSVGGGANSPLHF.

The V call is TRBV6-4, the J call TRBJ1-1; 9 bases map to TRBD1. The trim removed 6 bases at V and 4 bases at J, leaving 0 bases unmatched. Per germline, CDR1 MRHNA and CDR2 SNTAGT. The CDR3 is 12 amino acids. The CDR3 nucleotides are TGTGCCAGCAGGGACAGGGGCACTGAAGCTTTCTTT. Translating it yields CASRDRGTEAFF.

The rearrangement links TRBV7-2 to TRBJ2-7; 10 bases match TRBD2. The germline CDR1 and CDR2 sequences are SGHTA and FQGNSA. V shed 5 bases, J shed 7 bases, and the junction held 8 bases outside the gene matches. There are 14 residues in the CDR3. The CDR3 region is CASSISGGLGEQYF. CDR3 DNA sequence: TGTGCCAGCAGCATTAGCGGGGGGTTGGGGGAGCAGTACTTC.

This clone was counted once. The DNA of the CDR3 is TGTGCCAGCAGCTGGGACACCTACGAGCAGTACTTC. This translates into CASSWDTYEQYF. The chain links TRBV7-3 to TRBJ2-7; weak D call: TRBD1 (6 bases). There are 12 residues in the CDR3. Germline V gives CDR1 SGHTA, CDR2 FQGTGA. Trimming removed 4 bases at V and 2 bases at J, with 6 bases between.

V usage is TRBV7-9 and J usage is TRBJ2-5, with 9 bases lining up with TRBD1. The J call may not be correct, given that the DNA end is closer to TRBJ2-7. Germline V gene lookup returns CDR1 SEHNR and CDR2 FQNEAQ (reference sequence). CDR3 length equals 15 residues. The CDR3 DNA follows: TGTGCCAGCAGATACGGGACAGGGACTCCCTACGAGCAGTACTTC. This encodes CASRYGTGTPYEQYF.

This rearrangement joins TRBV11-1 to TRBJ1-3; unclear D gene. V was cut by 7 bases and J by 4 bases, with 11 bases left in between. The CDR3 consists of 13 residues. Looked up from germline, CDR1 is SGHAT and CDR2 is FQDESV (reference sequence). CDR3 residues: CASTYDTGNTIYF. DNA of the CDR3: TGTGCCAGCACCTACGATACGGGAAACACCATATATTTT.

This clone was seen a single time. V is TRBV5-1 and J is TRBJ2-5, with D uncertain. The CDR3 is 13 amino acids. Germline V gives CDR1 SGHRS, CDR2 YFSETQ. Trimming shortened V by 3 bases and J by 2 bases, and 8 bases separated the two germline ends. The CDR3 protein is CASSSEPQETQYF. In DNA form, the CDR3 reads TGCGCCAGCAGCTCGGAGCCGCAAGAGACCCAGTACTTC.